The clone carrying this TCR beta chain has at least ten counts. Its specificity is not known. The CDR3 sequence is 16 residues long. Between the trimmed V and J ends, which lost 1 base and 0 bases, there was a span of 8 bases. Germline CDR1 SGHRS, CDR2 YFSETQ. Time point noted: patch test 2, 6 weeks after DPC sensitization. The treatment was: therapeutic diphenylcyclopropenone sensitization with weekly scalp DPC. The data originate from a study of human T cells and chemical hapten exposure. Study-level findings and limits: Relative to controls, expanded TCRs formed significantly more large CDR3 similarity clusters. Once DPC sensitization occurred, TCRs above 1 in 1000 frequency showed no change.

TCRdb redid the calling of the RACE reads with MiXCR, one entry per CDR3 protein. The sample lists 80,000 to 95,000 distinct CDR3 sequences; approximately 11% were seen once. The material was whole blood, obtained in connection with sensitization to the hapten diphenylcyclopropenone (DPC). The source of this sequence is a man aged 40-50 years with alopecia areata. Some clones in this sample may be carry-over from other donors' samples. V and J are TRBV5-1 and TRBJ2-6; D remains unclear. CDR3 nucleotide sequence: TGCGCCAGCAGCTTGACCCAAAACTCTGGGGCCAACGTCCTGACTTTC. Protein product: CASSLTQNSGANVLTF.